This TCR beta chain derives from a study of post-analysis software for immune sequencing data. General study findings and limits: Among 4 or 5 TRBV segments more frequent in patients than controls were TRBV5-6, TRBV5-1 and TRBV20-1.

The CDR3 totals 16 residues. The germline gives CDR1 MNHNS, CDR2 SASEGT. V was clipped by 4 bases and J by 0 bases, with 15 bases between them. Details on this clonotype: Its target is not known.

Incorporated into the TCR beta cDNA libraries were unique molecular identifiers, which served to reduce PCR and sequencing biases. TCRdb re-called the PCR reads through MiXCR, storing one row per CDR3 protein. The table shows hundreds of thousands of distinct CDR3 sequences, with roughly 27% occurring only once. This sequence joins TRBV6-1 and TRBJ1-1; D gene uncertain. The sequenced sample was blood. This clonotype was obtained from a girl aged 10-17 years with multiple sclerosis. The chain's CDR3 is CASSGLQMGMNTEAFF. The CDR3 DNA is TGTGCCAGCAGTGGACTTCAGATGGGAATGAACACTGAAGCTTTCTTT.